This TCR beta chain emerged from a study of T cells after yellow fever vaccination. V was clipped by 0 bases and J by 6 bases, with 12 bases between them. Germline CDR1 SGHRS, CDR2 YFSETQ. This CDR3 is 15 amino acids long. 5'RACE template switching produced TCR cDNA carrying a universal primer site and UMIs. In TCRdb, the 5' RACE reads were re-called with MiXCR into one record per CDR3 protein. The table shows about 240,000 distinct CDR3 sequences, with 6.9% occurring only once. This TCR was sampled from a man aged 25 to 45 who received the YFV17D yellow fever vaccine. The sample consisted of CD4+ T cells sorted from PBMCs, taken 15 days after the yellow fever booster vaccination. The rearrangement joins TRBV5-1 to TRBJ2-2; D uncertain. This CDR3 reads CASSLAAGLAGELFF. The CDR3 bases are TGCGCCAGCAGCTTGGCGGCAGGCTTGGCCGGGGAGCTGTTTTTT.